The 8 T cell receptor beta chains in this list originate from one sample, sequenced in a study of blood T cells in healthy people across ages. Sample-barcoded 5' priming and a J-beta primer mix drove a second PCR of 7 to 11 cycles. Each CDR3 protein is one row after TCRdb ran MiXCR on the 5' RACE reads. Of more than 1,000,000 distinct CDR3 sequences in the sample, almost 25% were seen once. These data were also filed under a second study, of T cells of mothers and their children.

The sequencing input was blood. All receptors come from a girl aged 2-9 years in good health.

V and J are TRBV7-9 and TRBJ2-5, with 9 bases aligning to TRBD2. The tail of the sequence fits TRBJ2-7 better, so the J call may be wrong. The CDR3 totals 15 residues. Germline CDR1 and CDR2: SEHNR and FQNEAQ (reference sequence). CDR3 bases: TGTGCCAGCAGCCCCGGCGGGAGGGGCTTCTACGAGCAGTACTTC. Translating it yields CASSPGGRGFYEQYF.

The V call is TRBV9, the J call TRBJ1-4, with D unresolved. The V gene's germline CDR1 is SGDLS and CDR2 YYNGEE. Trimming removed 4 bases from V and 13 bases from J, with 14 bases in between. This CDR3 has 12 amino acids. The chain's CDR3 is CASSHPSPGLFF. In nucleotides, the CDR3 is TGTGCCAGCAGCCATCCAAGTCCGGGACTGTTTTTT.

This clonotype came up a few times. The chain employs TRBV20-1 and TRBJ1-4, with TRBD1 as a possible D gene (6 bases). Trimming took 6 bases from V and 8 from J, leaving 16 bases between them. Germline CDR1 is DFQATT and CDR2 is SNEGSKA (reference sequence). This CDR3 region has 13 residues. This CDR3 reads CSAATGTREKLFF. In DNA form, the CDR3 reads TGCAGTGCCGCAACCGGGACACGAGAAAAACTGTTTTTT.

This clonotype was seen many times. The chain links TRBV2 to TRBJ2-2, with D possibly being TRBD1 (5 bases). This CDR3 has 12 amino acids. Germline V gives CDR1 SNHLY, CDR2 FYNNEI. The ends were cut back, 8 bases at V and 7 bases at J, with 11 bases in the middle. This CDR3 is CASSRVNGELFF. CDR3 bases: TGTGCCAGCTCCAGGGTGAACGGGGAGCTGTTTTTT. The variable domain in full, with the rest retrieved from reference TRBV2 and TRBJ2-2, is EPEVTQTPSHQVTQMGQEVILRCVPISNHLYFYWYRQILGQKVEFLVSFYNNEISEKSEIFDDQFSVERPDGSNFTLKIRSTKLEDSAMYFCASSRVNGELFFGEGSRLTVL.

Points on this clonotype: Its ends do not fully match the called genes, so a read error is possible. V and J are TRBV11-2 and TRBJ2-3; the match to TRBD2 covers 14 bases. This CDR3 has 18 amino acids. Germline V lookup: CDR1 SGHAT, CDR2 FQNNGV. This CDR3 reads CASSLLRTSGGIVDTRYF. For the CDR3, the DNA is TGTGCCAGCAGCTTACTTCGGACTAGCGGGGGGATTGTGGATACGCGGTATTTT.

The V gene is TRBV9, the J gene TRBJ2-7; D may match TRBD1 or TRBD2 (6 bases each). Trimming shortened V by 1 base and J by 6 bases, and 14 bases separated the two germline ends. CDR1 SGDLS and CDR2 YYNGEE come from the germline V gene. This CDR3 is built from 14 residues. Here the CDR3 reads CASSVTGATGEQYF. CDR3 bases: TGTGCCAGCAGCGTAACGGGGGCGACCGGCGAGCAGTACTTC.

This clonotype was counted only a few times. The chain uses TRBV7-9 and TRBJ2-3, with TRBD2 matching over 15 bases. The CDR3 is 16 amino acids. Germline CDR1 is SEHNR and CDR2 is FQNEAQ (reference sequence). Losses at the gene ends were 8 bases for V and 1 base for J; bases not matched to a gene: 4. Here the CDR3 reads CASGGLAGGGTDTQYF. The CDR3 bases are TGTGCCAGCGGGGGACTAGCGGGAGGCGGCACAGATACGCAGTATTTT. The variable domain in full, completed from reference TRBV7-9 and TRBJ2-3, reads DTGVSQNPRHKITKRGQNVTFRCDPISEHNRLYWYRQTLGQGPEFLTYFQNEAQLEKSRLLSDRFSAERPKGSFSTLEIQRTEQGDSAMYLCASGGLAGGGTDTQYFGPGTRLTVL.

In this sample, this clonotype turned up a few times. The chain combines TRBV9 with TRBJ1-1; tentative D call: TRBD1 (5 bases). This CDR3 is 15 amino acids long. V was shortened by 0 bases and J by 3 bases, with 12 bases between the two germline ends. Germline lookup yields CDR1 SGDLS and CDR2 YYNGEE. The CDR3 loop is CASSVAGRGDTEAFF. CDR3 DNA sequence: TGTGCCAGCAGCGTAGCTGGGAGGGGAGACACTGAAGCTTTCTTT.